This TCR beta chain was sequenced for a study of blood T cell repertoires in COVID-19. Study summary: The origin of the acute and convalescent COVID-19 samples was the United States, Italy and Spain. In each case, the material was cDNA or gDNA derived from T cells, B-cell-depleted T cells, or PBMCs.

Per the original methods: How many nucleated cells were present was estimated from reference gene primer amplification. TCRdb's copy holds only in-frame clones and misses some; the assay was immunoSEQ multiplex PCR. V and J calls and clone size are those listed in that table; D and trimming were worked out from the DNA. The sample has some 120,000 clones, roughly four fifths seen once. CDR1 is SGHAT and CDR2 is FQDESV in the germline V gene (reference sequence). This CDR3 contains 14 residues. J was trimmed by 7 bases and V by 5 bases; bases with no gene match: 10. The sample taken for sequencing was peripheral blood. This sequence originates from a human donor in a cohort sampled during active COVID-19. The rearrangement uses TRBV11-1 and TRBJ2-7, with 8 nucleotides matching TRBD1. The CDR3 DNA follows: TGTGCCAGCAGCCTAAACGGACAGGGTTTTGAGCAGTACTTC. The encoded protein is CASSLNGQGFEQYF.